This T cell receptor (beta chain) was sequenced for a study of regulatory T cells in long-lasting Graves disease. As for the study in general: The study counted Graves' disease as persistent given over 5 years of antithyroid drugs and positive TSH receptor antibodies.

Time point of the sample: persistent/refractory GD, antithyroid drugs over 5 years with positive TRAb. PBMC-derived RNA was used for the TCR library. Patients with Graves' disease were diagnosed by American Thyroid Association guidelines. TCR beta libraries were built with iRepertoire HTBI primers and Arm-PCR of CDR3 regions. TCRdb redid the calling of the multiplex PCR reads with MiXCR, one entry per CDR3 protein. The table includes over 250,000 distinct CDR3 sequences, roughly 21% detected once. The table lists this clonotype with a few counts. Germline is not matched at one junction end, which may reflect a read error. The receptor comes from a female donor with Graves disease. This material consisted of peripheral blood mononuclear cells (PBMCs), taken when the disease was refractory, from a patient treated with antithyroid drugs.

CDR3 loop: CASSQDETSGTYEQYF. Here the CDR3 DNA reads TGCGCCAGCAGCCAAGATGAAACTAGCGGGACCTACGAGCAGTACTTC. The genes are TRBV11-1 and TRBJ2-7, with 10 bases fitting TRBD2. The CDR3 runs to 16 residues. Germline CDR1 and CDR2: SGHAT and FQDESV (reference sequence).